This T cell receptor (beta chain) was captured in a study of T cells after yellow fever vaccination (dated by TCRdb to between 2017 and 2020). Some background on the complete study: The SMART-Seq v4 Ultra Low Input RNA kit was used to prepare libraries from fractions with low cell numbers. Bulk TCR alpha and beta repertoires were sequenced longitudinally to track T-cell clones before and after primary and booster YFV17D yellow fever vaccination. Two healthy male donors made up the cohort, one aged 18 to 30 years and the other aged 30 to 40 years. Bulk PBMC replicates and cell subsets were isolated from blood drawn at multiple timepoints before and after both primary and secondary immunization. Findings and caveats that apply to the study as a whole: The secondary T-cell response was found to be weaker but faster than the primary response, with a peak reached on day 5 rather than on day 15. After the booster, most of the clones that had expanded following primary vaccination were detected again (96% of CD4 and around 90% of CD8), which suggests that memory was broadly maintained. Only two donors were included in the study, so the extent to which the findings can be generalized is limited. Computational filtering was needed because FACS-sorted repertoires could contain abundant contaminating clonotypes from the bulk population. A small share of clonotypes occurred in both CD4 and CD8 compartments, likely arising from convergent recombination.

The CDR3 starts with the cysteine, ends with the phenylalanine, and has 13 residues. The DNA shown is the 39-base CDR3, in frame from base 1. V sheds 2 bases and J sheds 2 bases, leaving 7 bases between their ends. CDR1 and CDR2 were assigned from the germline V gene as SGHRS and YFSETQ. This clonotype was seen a few times. Its antigen remains undetermined. Per-nucleotide qualities are absent, and no much larger clonotype sits a single base away. TCR cDNA was synthesized by 5'RACE template switching, which introduced a universal primer site and unique molecular identifiers. Priming of cDNA synthesis was performed from both the TCR alpha and TCR beta constant segments. Libraries were amplified in two PCR steps, with sample barcodes and sequencing adapters added in the second step. Sequencing of the libraries was done on either Illumina HiSeq 2500 (2x100 bp) or NovaSeq (2x150 bp). In the original analysis: Demultiplexing of reads and collapsing into UMI consensus sequences were performed with MIGEC, and V(D)J alignment was carried out with MiXCR. Vaccine-responding clonotypes were defined with edgeR using replicate PBMC samples, requiring FDR below 0.01 and a log2 fold change above 5 up to day 15. CD4 or CD8 identity was assigned to each bulk clonotype according to whether the clonotype was present at higher abundance in the sequenced CD4 repertoire or the sequenced CD8 repertoire. TCRdb trimmed public reads at Q25 via fastp, called clones via MiXCR and kept in-frame beta chains. Rows matching on CDR3 protein sequence are summarized as one entry with the most common DNA and genes. The V and J calls reflect TCRdb's pipeline rather than the authors' work. Recorded for this sample are hundreds of thousands of distinct CDR3 sequences; around an eighth of them occurred a single time. The ten largest account for under 15% of the sample.

The treatment or condition label, read with the paper, signifies: live attenuated yellow fever vaccine strain. At each blood-draw timepoint, two biological replicates of bulk PBMCs were collected. A standard Ficoll-Paque protocol was used to isolate PBMCs from peripheral blood. RNA was extracted with TriZol from bulk PBMCs, CD4 and CD8 fractions, and dextramer-positive and dextramer-negative fractions. Sample: PBMCs, taken on the day of the yellow fever booster vaccination. This TCR was sampled from a man aged 25-45 years who received the YFV17D yellow fever vaccine. The V and J segments used are TRBV5-1 and TRBJ2-5; the D gene lacks a confident call. The CDR3 region has the sequence CASSFDWQETQYF. The DNA sequence reads TGCGCCAGCAGCTTTGACTGGCAAGAGACCCAGTACTTC.